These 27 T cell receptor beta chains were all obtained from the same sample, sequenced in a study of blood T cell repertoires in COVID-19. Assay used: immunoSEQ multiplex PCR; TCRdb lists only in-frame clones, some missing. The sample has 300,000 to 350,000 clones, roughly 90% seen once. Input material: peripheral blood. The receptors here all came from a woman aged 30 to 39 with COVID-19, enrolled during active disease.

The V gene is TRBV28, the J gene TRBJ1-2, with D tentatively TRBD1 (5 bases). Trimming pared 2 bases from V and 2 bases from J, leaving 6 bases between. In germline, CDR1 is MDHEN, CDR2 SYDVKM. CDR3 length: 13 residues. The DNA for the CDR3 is TGTGCCAGCAGTTTACCAGGGAACTATGGCTACACCTTC. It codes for CASSLPGNYGYTF.

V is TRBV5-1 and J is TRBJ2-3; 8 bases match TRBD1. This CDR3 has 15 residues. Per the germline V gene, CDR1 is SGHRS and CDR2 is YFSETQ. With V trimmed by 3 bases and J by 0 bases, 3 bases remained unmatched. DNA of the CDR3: TGCGCCAGCAGCTCCCGGACAGGGAGCACAGATACGCAGTATTTT. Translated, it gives CASSSRTGSTDTQYF.

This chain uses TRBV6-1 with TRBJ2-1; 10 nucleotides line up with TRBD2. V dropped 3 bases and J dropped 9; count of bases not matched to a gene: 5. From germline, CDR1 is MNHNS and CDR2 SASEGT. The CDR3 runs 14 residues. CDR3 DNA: TGTGCCAGCAGTGAGTTAGCGGGAGGTCTTGAGCAGTTCTTC. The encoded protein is CASSELAGGLEQFF.

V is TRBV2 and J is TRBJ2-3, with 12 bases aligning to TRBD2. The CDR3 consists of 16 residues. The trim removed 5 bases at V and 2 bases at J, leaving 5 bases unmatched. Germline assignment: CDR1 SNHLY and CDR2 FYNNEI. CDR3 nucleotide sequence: TGTGCCAGCAGTCCTCTAGCGGGAGGGTCCACAGATACGCAGTATTTT. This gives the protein CASSPLAGGSTDTQYF.

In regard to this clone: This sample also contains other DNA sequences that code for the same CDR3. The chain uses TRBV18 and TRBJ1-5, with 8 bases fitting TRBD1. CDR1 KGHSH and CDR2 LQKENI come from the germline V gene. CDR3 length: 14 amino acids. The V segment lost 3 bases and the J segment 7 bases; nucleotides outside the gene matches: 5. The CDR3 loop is CASSPGQGGQPQHF. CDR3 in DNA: TGTGCCAGCTCACCTGGACAGGGTGGACAGCCCCAGCATTTT.

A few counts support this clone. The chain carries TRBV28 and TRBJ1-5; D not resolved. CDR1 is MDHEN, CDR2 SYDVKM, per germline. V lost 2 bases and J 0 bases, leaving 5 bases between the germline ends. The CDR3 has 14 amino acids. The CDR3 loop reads CASSLVASNQPQHF. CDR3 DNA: TGTGCCAGCAGTTTAGTGGCTAGCAATCAGCCCCAGCATTTT.

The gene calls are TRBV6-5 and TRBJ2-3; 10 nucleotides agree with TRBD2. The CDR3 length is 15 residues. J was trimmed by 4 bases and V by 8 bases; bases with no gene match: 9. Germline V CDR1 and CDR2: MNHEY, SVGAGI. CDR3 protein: CASAPLAGVPDTQYF. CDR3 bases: TGTGCCAGCGCCCCCCTAGCGGGAGTTCCAGATACGCAGTATTTT.

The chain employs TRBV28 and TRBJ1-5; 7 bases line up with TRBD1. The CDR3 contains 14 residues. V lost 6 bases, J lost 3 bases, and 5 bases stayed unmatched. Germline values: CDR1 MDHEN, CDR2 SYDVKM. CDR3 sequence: CASSRQGNNQPQHF. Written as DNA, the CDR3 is TGTGCCAGCAGCCGACAGGGTAACAATCAGCCCCAGCATTTT.

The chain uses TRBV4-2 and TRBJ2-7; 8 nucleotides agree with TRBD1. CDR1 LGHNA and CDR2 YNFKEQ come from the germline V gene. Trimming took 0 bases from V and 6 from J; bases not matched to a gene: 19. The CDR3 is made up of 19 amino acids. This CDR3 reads CASSQDAIGQGRQRSEQYF. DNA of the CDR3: TGTGCCAGCAGCCAAGATGCGATAGGACAGGGTAGACAGAGGAGCGAGCAGTACTTC.

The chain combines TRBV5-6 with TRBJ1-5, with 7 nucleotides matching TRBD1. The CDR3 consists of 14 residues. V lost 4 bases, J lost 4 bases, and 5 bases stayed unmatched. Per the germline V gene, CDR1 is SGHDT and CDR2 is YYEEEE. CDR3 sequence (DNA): TGTGCCAGCAGCATACGGACAGGTAATCAGCCCCAGCATTTT. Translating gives CASSIRTGNQPQHF.

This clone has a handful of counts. CDR3 residues: CASSIGHNNQPQHF. In DNA form, the CDR3 reads TGTGCCAGCAGCATAGGACACAACAATCAGCCCCAGCATTTT. This chain joins TRBV6-5 and TRBJ1-5; a possible D gene is TRBD1 (5 bases). This CDR3 comprises 14 residues. Germline CDR1 reads MNHEY; CDR2 reads SVGAGI. Trimming left V 6 bases short and J 3 bases short, with 12 bases between.

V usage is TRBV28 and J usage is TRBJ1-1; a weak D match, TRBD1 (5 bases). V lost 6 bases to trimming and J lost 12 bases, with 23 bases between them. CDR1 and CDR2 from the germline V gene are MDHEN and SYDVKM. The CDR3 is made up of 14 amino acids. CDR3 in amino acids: CASSLTPGWQGTFF. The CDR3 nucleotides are TGTGCCAGCAGCCTAACCCCAGGATGGCAGGGAACTTTCTTT.

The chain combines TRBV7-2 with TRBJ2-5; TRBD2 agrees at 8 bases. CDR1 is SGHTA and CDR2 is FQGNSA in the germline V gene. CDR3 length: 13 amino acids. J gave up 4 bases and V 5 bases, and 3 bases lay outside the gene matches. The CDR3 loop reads CASSRGGSETQYF. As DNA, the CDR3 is TGTGCCAGCAGCCGGGGGGGATCAGAGACCCAGTACTTC.

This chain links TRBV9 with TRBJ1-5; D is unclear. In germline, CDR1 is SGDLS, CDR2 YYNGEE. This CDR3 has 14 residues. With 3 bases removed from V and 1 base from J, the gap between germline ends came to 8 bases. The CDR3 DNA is TGTGCCAGCAGCGGAGGGCTCAGCAATCAGCCCCAGCATTTT. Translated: CASSGGLSNQPQHF.

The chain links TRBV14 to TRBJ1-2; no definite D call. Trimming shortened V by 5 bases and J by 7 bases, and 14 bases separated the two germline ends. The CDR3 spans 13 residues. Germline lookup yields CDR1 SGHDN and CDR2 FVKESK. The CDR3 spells CASSTVPAGGYTF. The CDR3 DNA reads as TGTGCCAGCAGCACAGTCCCAGCCGGTGGCTACACCTTC. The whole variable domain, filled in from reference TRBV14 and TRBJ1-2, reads EAGVTQFPSHSVIEKGQTVTLRCDPISGHDNLYWYRRVMGKEIKFLLHFVKESKQDESGMPNNRFLAERTGGTYSTLKVQPAELEDSGVYFCASSTVPAGGYTFGSGTRLTVV.

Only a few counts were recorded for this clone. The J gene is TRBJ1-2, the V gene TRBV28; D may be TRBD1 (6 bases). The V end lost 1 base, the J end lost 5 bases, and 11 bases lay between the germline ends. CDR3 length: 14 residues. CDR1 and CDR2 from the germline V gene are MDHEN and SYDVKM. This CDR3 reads CASSLSYTGYGYTF. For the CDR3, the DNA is TGTGCCAGCAGTTTATCCTATACAGGGTATGGCTACACCTTC.

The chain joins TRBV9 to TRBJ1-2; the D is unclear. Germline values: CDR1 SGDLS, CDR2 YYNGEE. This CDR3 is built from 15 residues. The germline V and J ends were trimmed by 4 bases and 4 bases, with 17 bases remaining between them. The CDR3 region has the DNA TGTGCCAGCAGCCCCTGGGAGGGAGTAAGCTATGGCTACACCTTC. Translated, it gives CASSPWEGVSYGYTF. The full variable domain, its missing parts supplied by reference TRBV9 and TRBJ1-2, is DSGVTQTPKHLITATGQRVTLRCSPRSGDLSVYWYQQSLDQGLQFLIQYYNGEERAKGNILERFSAQQFPDLHSELNLSSLELGDSALYFCASSPWEGVSYGYTFGSGTRLTVV.

The CDR3 region is CASKDRANQPQHF. The CDR3 region has the DNA TGTGCCAGCAAGGACAGGGCCAATCAGCCCCAGCATTTT. This chain uses TRBV28 with TRBJ1-5; 8 bases are shared with TRBD1. The V gene end was trimmed by 7 bases and the J gene end by 3 bases; junction bases not matched to a gene: 2. Germline V gene lookup returns CDR1 MDHEN and CDR2 SYDVKM. This CDR3 has 13 residues.

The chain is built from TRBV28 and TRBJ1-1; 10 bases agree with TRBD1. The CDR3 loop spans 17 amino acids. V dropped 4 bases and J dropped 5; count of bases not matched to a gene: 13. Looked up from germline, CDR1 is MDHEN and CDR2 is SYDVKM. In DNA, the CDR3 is TGTGCCAGCAGTTCCGAGGACAGGGGGAAGTCGGGAACTGAAGCTTTCTTT. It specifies CASSSEDRGKSGTEAFF.

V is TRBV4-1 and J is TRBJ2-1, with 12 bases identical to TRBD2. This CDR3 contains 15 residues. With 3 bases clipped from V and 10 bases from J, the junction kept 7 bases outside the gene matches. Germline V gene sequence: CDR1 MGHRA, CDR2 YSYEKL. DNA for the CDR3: TGCGCCAGCAGCCACCGACTAGCGGGAGTAAAGGAGCAGTTCTTC. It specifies CASSHRLAGVKEQFF.

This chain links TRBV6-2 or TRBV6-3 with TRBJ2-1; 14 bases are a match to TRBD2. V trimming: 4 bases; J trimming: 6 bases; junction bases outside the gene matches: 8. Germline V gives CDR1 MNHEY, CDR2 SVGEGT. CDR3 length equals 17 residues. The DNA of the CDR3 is TGTGCCAGCAGTTTACGACTAGCGGGAGGGACGGGCAATGAGCAGTTCTTC. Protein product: CASSLRLAGGTGNEQFF.

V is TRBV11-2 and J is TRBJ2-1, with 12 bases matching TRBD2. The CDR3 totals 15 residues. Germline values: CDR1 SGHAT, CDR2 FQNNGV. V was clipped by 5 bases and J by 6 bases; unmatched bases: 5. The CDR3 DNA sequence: TGTGCCAGCAGCATGACTAGCGGGAGCCTCAATGAGCAGTTCTTC. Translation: CASSMTSGSLNEQFF. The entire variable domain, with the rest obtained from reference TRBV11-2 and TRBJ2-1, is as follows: EAGVAQSPRYKIIEKRQSVAFWCNPISGHATLYWYQQILGQGPKLLIQFQNNGVVDDSQLPKDRFSAERLKGVDSTLKIQPAKLEDSAVYLCASSMTSGSLNEQFFGPGTRLTVL.

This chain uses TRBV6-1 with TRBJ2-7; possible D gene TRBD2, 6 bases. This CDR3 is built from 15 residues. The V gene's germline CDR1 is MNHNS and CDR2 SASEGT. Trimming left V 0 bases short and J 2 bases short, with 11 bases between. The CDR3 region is CASSEAGWGAYEQYF. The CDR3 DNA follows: TGTGCCAGCAGTGAAGCGGGGTGGGGGGCCTACGAGCAGTACTTC.

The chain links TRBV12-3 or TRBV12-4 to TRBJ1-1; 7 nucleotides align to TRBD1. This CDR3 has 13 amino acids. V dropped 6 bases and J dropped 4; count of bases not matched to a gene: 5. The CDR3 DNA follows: TGTGCCAGCAGCTTTGACAGGGCCACTGAAGCTTTCTTT. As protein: CASSFDRATEAFF.

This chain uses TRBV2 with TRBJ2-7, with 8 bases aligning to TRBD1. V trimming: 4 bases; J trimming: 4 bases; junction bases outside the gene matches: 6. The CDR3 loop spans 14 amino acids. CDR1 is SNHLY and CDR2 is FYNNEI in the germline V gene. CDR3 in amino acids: CASSGRDRPYEQYF. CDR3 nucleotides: TGTGCCAGCAGTGGAAGGGACAGGCCGTACGAGCAGTACTTC.

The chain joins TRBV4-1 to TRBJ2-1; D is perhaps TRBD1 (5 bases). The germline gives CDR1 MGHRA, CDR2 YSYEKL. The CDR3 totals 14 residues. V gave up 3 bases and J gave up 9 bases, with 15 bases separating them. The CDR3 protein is CASSQVRGFGEQFF. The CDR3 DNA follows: TGCGCCAGCAGCCAGGTTAGGGGTTTCGGTGAGCAGTTCTTC.

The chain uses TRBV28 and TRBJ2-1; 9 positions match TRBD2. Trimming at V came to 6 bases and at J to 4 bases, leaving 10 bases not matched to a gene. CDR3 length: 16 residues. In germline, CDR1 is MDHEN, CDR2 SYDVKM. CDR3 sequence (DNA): TGTGCCAGCAGCCTCTATACTAGCGGGCTGTACAATGAGCAGTTCTTC. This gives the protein CASSLYTSGLYNEQFF.